The present entry profiles one T cell receptor (beta chain) with its context. Its antigen is not known. This CDR3 has 14 amino acids. V lost 0 bases and J 3 bases, leaving 9 bases between the germline ends. Germline V lookup: CDR1 MNHEY, CDR2 SMNVEV (reference sequence). TCRdb re-analysed the 5' RACE reads in MiXCR, keeping a single row per CDR3 protein. The data hold hundreds of thousands of distinct CDR3 sequences, with around 4% observed a single time. The source of the sample is a study of T cells after yellow fever vaccination. About the study: Low-cell-number fractions were prepared with SMART-Seq v4 Ultra Low Input.

General study results and limits: Repertoires sorted by FACS could include abundant clonotypes that are contaminants from the bulk population. A minor fraction of clonotypes spanned both CD4 and CD8 compartments.

Material: PBMCs, obtained on the day of the yellow fever booster vaccination. The receptor was derived from a man younger than 35 who received the YFV17D yellow fever vaccine. The V call is TRBV27, the J call TRBJ2-7; a possible D gene is TRBD1 (6 bases). CDR3 in amino acids: CASSLSSRGYEQYF. CDR3 DNA sequence: TGTGCCAGCAGTTTATCGAGCAGGGGCTACGAGCAGTACTTC.